This T cell receptor beta chain was documented in a study of human T cells and chemical hapten exposure. Study background: Slight volume differences across pooled libraries mainly accounted for varying per-sample TCR yields.

Germline V gives CDR1 SGHTA, CDR2 FQGNSA. The CDR3 runs to 19 residues. The ends lost 1 base at V and 7 bases at J; junction bases unmatched: 19. Sample time point: healthy volunteer bleed at 2 weeks. Total RNA was isolated from unfractionated whole blood. This clonotype was seen only a few times. No antigen is known for it. Study-wide results and caveats: TCRs at a frequency above 1 in 1000 stayed unchanged with DPC sensitization.

Individual cDNA molecules each carried unique molecular identifiers attached by the library. Per the authors' pipeline: Between about 23,224 and 700,000 TCRs appeared in each sample, and the median stood at roughly 95,000. Using its own MiXCR run on the RACE reads, TCRdb lists one record per CDR3 protein. TCRdb assigned the V and J calls; the authors' analysis was not used. The sample includes 45,000 or so distinct CDR3 sequences, around 4.5% seen only once; the top ten take around 5.8%. This clonotype originated in a human donor in good health. Some clones in this sample may be carry-over from other donors' samples. This chain joins TRBV7-2 and TRBJ2-1, with TRBD2 identical over 7 bases. Sequenced input: whole blood. The chain's CDR3 is CASSLGRRRLGEGENEQFF. CDR3 nucleotides: TGTGCCAGCAGCTTAGGTCGGCGTCGTCTGGGGGAGGGAGAAAATGAGCAGTTCTTC.